Each of the 32 T cell receptor beta chains below was sequenced from the same sample in a study of identical twins. Each CDR3 protein is one row after TCRdb ran MiXCR on the 5' RACE reads. The table records 500,000 to 650,000 distinct CDR3 sequences, 20% to 25% of them present only once. The sample also formed part of further work on yellow fever vaccine responses in identical twins.

Sample: CD4+ T cells sorted from blood. These receptors were collected from a woman aged 18-35 years in good health.

The chain employs TRBV10-2 and TRBJ2-5; D gene uncertain. Trimming took off 2 bases at V and 4 bases at J, with 2 bases between the two ends. The CDR3 is 11 residues long. CDR1 and CDR2 from the germline V gene are WSHSY and SAAADI. CDR3 sequence: CASSEIETQYF. Here the CDR3 DNA reads TGCGCCAGCAGTGAGATAGAGACCCAGTACTTC.

There are a few counts of this clonotype. V and J are TRBV7-9 and TRBJ2-1, with 8 nucleotides matching TRBD2. CDR1 is SEHNR, CDR2 FQNEAQ, per germline (reference sequence). Trimming cost V 5 bases and J 8 bases; bases outside gene matches: 17. The CDR3 runs 17 residues. The DNA of the CDR3 is TGTGCCAGCAGCCCCCCTTGGGGGGATTCGGGAGGGTATGAGCAGTTCTTC. Translating gives CASSPPWGDSGGYEQFF.

Only a few counts were recorded for this clonotype. This chain joins TRBV7-9 and TRBJ2-3, with D perhaps given as TRBD1 or TRBD2 (5 bases each). Trimming took 7 bases from V and 0 from J, leaving 17 bases between them. Germline V gene data show CDR1 as SEHNR and CDR2 as FQNEAQ (reference sequence). The CDR3 is made up of 16 amino acids. CDR3 sequence reads: CASNPDWGPSTDTQYF. CDR3 coding DNA: TGTGCCAGCAACCCCGACTGGGGACCTAGCACAGATACGCAGTATTTT.

V and J are TRBV6-5 and TRBJ2-3, with 8 bases identical to TRBD1. J gave up 11 bases and V 0 bases, and 10 bases lay outside the gene matches. This CDR3 is 15 amino acids long. CDR1 MNHEY and CDR2 SVGAGI come from the germline V gene. CDR3 nucleotide sequence: TGTGCCAGCAGTTACTCGGGGGCAGGGGGCTTAGTGCAGTATTTT. Its translation: CASSYSGAGGLVQYF.

This sequence joins TRBV24-1 and TRBJ2-1, with D hard to call. The V gene's germline CDR1 is KGHDR and CDR2 SFDVKD. Trimming stripped 11 bases from V and 2 bases from J, with 12 bases between. The CDR3 is made up of 13 amino acids. The CDR3 spells CASASPPYNEQFF. CDR3 nucleotide sequence: TGTGCCAGCGCTTCTCCCCCCTACAATGAGCAGTTCTTC.

A few counts support this clonotype. The chain carries TRBV12-3 or TRBV12-4 and TRBJ2-1, with 10 bases identical to TRBD2. This CDR3 is built from 16 residues. V lost 7 bases and J lost 3; bases outside the gene matches: 9. CDR3 region: CASTPVAGGNYNEQFF. The CDR3 region has the DNA TGTGCCAGCACCCCAGTAGCGGGAGGCAACTACAATGAGCAGTTCTTC.

J is TRBJ2-1 and V is TRBV7-8, with 16 bases that match TRBD2. The CDR3 is 15 residues long. The junction had 10 bases not matched to a gene; V was cut back by 8 bases and J by 12 bases. Germline values: CDR1 SGHVS, CDR2 FQNEAQ. CDR3 sequence (DNA): TGTGCCAGCGCGGGGGGGACTAGCGGGAGGGCGGGGCAGTTCTTC. It specifies CASAGGTSGRAGQFF. Using reference TRBV7-8 and TRBJ2-1 for the parts outside the CDR3, the full variable domain is GAGVSQSPRYKVAKRGQDVALRCDPISGHVSLFWYQQALGQGPEFLTYFQNEAQLDKSGLPSDRFFAERPEGSVSTLKIQRTQQEDSAVYLCASAGGTSGRAGQFFGPGTRLTVL.

CDR3 protein: CASSVRADYNEQFF. The CDR3 region has the DNA TGTGCCAGCAGCGTACGAGCGGACTACAATGAGCAGTTCTTC. This chain links TRBV9 with TRBJ2-1; perhaps TRBD2 as D (5 bases). The CDR3 consists of 14 residues. V gave up 1 base and J gave up 3 bases, with 8 bases separating them. The V gene's germline CDR1 is SGDLS and CDR2 YYNGEE.

This clonotype has only a few counts. This sequence joins TRBV5-1 and TRBJ2-3, with TRBD2 matching over 10 bases. This CDR3 contains 19 residues. The V and J ends lost 2 bases and 3 bases, in that order; junction bases with no gene match: 15. From germline, CDR1 is SGHRS and CDR2 YFSETQ. Here the CDR3 DNA reads TGCGCCAGCAGCTTCGACGGGAAGACTAGCGGGTTTTTTACAGATACGCAGTATTTT. Amino acid sequence: CASSFDGKTSGFFTDTQYF.

This clonotype was observed a few times. The chain links TRBV12-3 or TRBV12-4 to TRBJ2-7; D ambiguous. V shed 3 bases and J shed 3 bases, with 12 bases lying between them. The CDR3 runs 14 residues. The chain's CDR3 is CASSLDPSIYEQYF. The CDR3 DNA reads TGTGCCAGCAGTTTGGATCCGAGCATCTACGAGCAGTACTTC.

The chain couples TRBV5-4 to TRBJ2-7, with unresolved D. CDR1 and CDR2 from the germline V gene are SGHNT and YYREEE (reference sequence). The CDR3 consists of 15 residues. The V end was cut by 0 bases, the J end by 3 bases, with 13 bases between. In DNA, the CDR3 is TGTGCCAGCAGCTTGGCCGAAAGGACGCACTACGAGCAGTACTTC. Translation: CASSLAERTHYEQYF. Together with reference TRBV5-4 and TRBJ2-7, the CDR3 gives the full variable domain: ETGVTQSPTHLIKTRGQQVTLRCSSQSGHNTVSWYQQALGQGPQFIFQYYREEENGRGNFPPRFSGLQFPNYSSELNVNALELDDSALYLCASSLAERTHYEQYFGPGTRLTVT.

CDR3 DNA sequence: TGTGCCAGCAGTGATAGGGAACTAGCCAAAAACATTCAGTACTTC. Protein sequence: CASSDRELAKNIQYF. The J gene is TRBJ2-4, the V gene TRBV27; D unresolved. V lost 5 bases and J 0 bases, leaving 11 bases between the germline ends. Per the germline V gene, CDR1 is MNHEY and CDR2 is SMNVEV (reference sequence). This CDR3 has 15 residues.

CDR3 nucleotide sequence: TGTGCCATCAGTGGAGCGGGAAACTCCTACAATGAGCAGTTCTTC. As protein: CAISGAGNSYNEQFF. V usage is TRBV10-3 and J usage is TRBJ2-1; 7 nucleotides match TRBD2. J gave up 0 bases and V 4 bases, and 3 bases lay outside the gene matches. This CDR3 spans 15 amino acids. Germline CDR1 is ENHRY and CDR2 is SYGVKD.

The rearrangement links TRBV27 to TRBJ2-2, with TRBD2 matching over 7 bases. The CDR3 is 16 residues long. V lost 6 bases, J lost 4 bases, and 11 bases stayed unmatched. CDR1 and CDR2 (germline): MNHEY, SMNVEV (reference sequence). CDR3 sequence reads: CASRTEAGLPTGELFF. Here the CDR3 DNA reads TGTGCCAGCAGGACGGAGGCGGGACTACCCACCGGGGAGCTGTTTTTT.

This chain connects TRBV20-1 to TRBJ2-1; perhaps TRBD2 as D (5 bases). Trimming stripped 5 bases from V and 5 bases from J, with 16 bases between. The germline V gene encodes CDR1 DFQATT and CDR2 SNEGSKA (reference sequence). The CDR3 spans 14 residues. The CDR3, as DNA: TGCAGTGCTGACCCCCGGCGGGTGAACAATGAGCAGTTCTTC. This translates into CSADPRRVNNEQFF.

Details on this clonotype: Germline and junction disagree at one end, which may indicate a read error. The chain couples TRBV9 to TRBJ2-2; 7 bases agree with TRBD2. The V gene's germline CDR1 is SGDLS and CDR2 YYNGEE. There are 15 residues in the CDR3. The CDR3 region is CTSSAGLEAPGELFF. The CDR3 coding sequence is TGTACCAGCAGCGCCGGACTAGAGGCTCCCGGGGAGCTGTTTTTT. The whole variable domain, filled in from reference TRBV9 and TRBJ2-2, reads DSGVTQTPKHLITATGQRVTLRCSPRSGDLSVYWYQQSLDQGLQFLIQYYNGEERAKGNILERFSAQQFPDLHSELNLSSLELGDSALYFCTSSAGLEAPGELFFGEGSRLTVL.

This clonotype was counted at least ten times. The genes are TRBV10-3 and TRBJ2-4; D ambiguous. Germline CDR1 is ENHRY and CDR2 is SYGVKD. The CDR3 contains 14 residues. Trimming removed 2 bases from V and 0 bases from J, with 5 bases in between. For the CDR3, the DNA is TGTGCCATCAGTGAGGCCCTAGCCAAAAACATTCAGTACTTC. It is translated as CAISEALAKNIQYF.

The chain is built from TRBV19 and TRBJ1-1, with D uncertain. Trimming pared 4 bases from V and 0 bases from J, leaving 12 bases between. The CDR3 has 15 residues. Germline CDR1 LNHDA, CDR2 SQIVND (reference sequence). Here the CDR3 reads CASSTHLVLNTEAFF. The CDR3 nucleotides read TGTGCCAGTAGTACCCACCTCGTCCTGAACACTGAAGCTTTCTTT.

This clonotype was recorded a few times. The chain uses TRBV7-8 and TRBJ2-4; 13 nucleotides line up with TRBD2. From germline, CDR1 is SGHVS and CDR2 FQNEAQ. The CDR3 length is 19 residues. Trimming removed 5 bases from V and 2 bases from J; junction bases left unmatched: 12. CDR3 residues: CASSPGTSGILSPKNIQYF. The CDR3 bases are TGTGCCAGCAGCCCGGGGACTAGCGGGATCCTGTCGCCCAAAAACATTCAGTACTTC.

This clonotype was seen only a few times. The CDR3 protein is CASSLEASIVEQFF. The CDR3 DNA sequence: TGTGCCAGCAGCTTAGAGGCTTCAATCGTTGAGCAGTTCTTC. The chain couples TRBV11-1 to TRBJ2-1; D not resolved. The CDR3 extends over 14 amino acids. Germline CDR1 reads SGHAT; CDR2 reads FQDESV (reference sequence). The ends were cut back, 1 base at V and 9 bases at J, with 13 bases in the middle.

In this sample, this clonotype turned up a few times. V usage is TRBV7-7 and J usage is TRBJ2-5; TRBD1 agrees at 7 bases. Per the germline V gene, CDR1 is SSHAT and CDR2 is FNYEAQ (reference sequence). The CDR3 is made up of 14 amino acids. V trimming: 5 bases; J trimming: 5 bases; junction bases outside the gene matches: 8. CDR3: CASSEGAPGETQYF. DNA of the CDR3: TGTGCCAGCAGCGAGGGGGCCCCGGGGGAGACCCAGTACTTC. Based on the CDR3 plus reference TRBV7-7 and TRBJ2-5, the full variable domain is GAGVSQSPRYKVTKRGQDVTLRCDPISSHATLYWYQQALGQGPEFLTYFNYEAQPDKSGLPSDRFSAERPEGSISTLTIQRTEQRDSAMYRCASSEGAPGETQYFGPGTRLLVL.

This clonotype was seen a handful of times. The gene calls are TRBV7-9 and TRBJ1-6; D unresolved. The CDR3 sequence is 14 residues long. The germline V and J ends were trimmed by 2 bases and 9 bases, with 11 bases remaining between them. Germline V gives CDR1 SEHNR, CDR2 FQNEAQ (reference sequence). CDR3 DNA sequence: TGTGCCAGCAGCTTAATGGGCCTGGGTTCACCCCTCCACTTT. Amino acid sequence: CASSLMGLGSPLHF.

This chain joins TRBV12-3 or TRBV12-4 and TRBJ1-5; D ambiguous. CDR3 length: 13 amino acids. The V end lost 10 bases, the J end lost 0 bases, and 10 bases lay between the germline ends. DNA of the CDR3: TGTGCCACCTCGGGGAGTAGCAATCAGCCCCAGCATTTT. Translated, it gives CATSGSSNQPQHF.

This chain uses TRBV5-1 with TRBJ2-5, with D uncertain. Between the trimmed V and J ends, which lost 0 bases and 4 bases, there was a span of 7 bases. Germline V gene data show CDR1 as SGHRS and CDR2 as YFSETQ. This CDR3 spans 13 amino acids. The CDR3 DNA sequence: TGCGCCAGCAGCTTGGCGGCAGGAGAGACCCAGTACTTC. Translating gives CASSLAAGETQYF.

The chain joins TRBV10-3 to TRBJ2-6; maybe TRBD2 (5 bases). Trimming stripped 7 bases from V and 1 base from J, with 8 bases between. The CDR3 length is 14 residues. Germline V lookup: CDR1 ENHRY, CDR2 SYGVKD. CDR3 protein: CAIKRESGANVLTF. In DNA, the CDR3 is TGTGCCATCAAGAGGGAGTCTGGGGCCAACGTCCTGACTTTC.

The rearrangement links TRBV2 to TRBJ2-7; 7 nucleotides match TRBD2. CDR1 is SNHLY and CDR2 is FYNNEI in the germline V gene. The CDR3 sequence is 12 residues long. V lost 6 bases to trimming and J lost 5 bases; unmatched junction nucleotides: 4. The CDR3 sequence: CASRREGHEQYF. CDR3 sequence (DNA): TGTGCCAGCAGAAGGGAGGGACACGAGCAGTACTTC.

The chain carries TRBV5-1 and TRBJ2-5, with D possibly matching TRBD1 (5 bases). V lost 2 bases and J lost 4, with 21 bases in between. CDR3 length: 17 amino acids. From germline, CDR1 is SGHRS and CDR2 YFSETQ. In DNA, the CDR3 is TGCGCCAGCAGCTTATCCGTAGGGGCCGCTGTAGGAGAGACCCAGTACTTC. It codes for CASSLSVGAAVGETQYF.

This chain uses TRBV3-1 with TRBJ1-1; 11 bases line up with TRBD1. CDR1 is LGHDT, CDR2 YNNKEL, per germline (reference sequence). Unmatched junction bases numbered 7, after V lost 4 bases and J lost 3 bases. The CDR3 consists of 16 residues. In nucleotides, the CDR3 is TGTGCCAGCAGCCTCGGACAGGGGGCGCCCCACACTGAAGCTTTCTTT. It codes for CASSLGQGAPHTEAFF.

V is TRBV27 and J is TRBJ2-7, with 9 bases that match TRBD2. After removal of 10 bases from V and 0 bases from J, the junction contained 7 bases not matched to a gene. Germline lookup yields CDR1 MNHEY and CDR2 SMNVEV (reference sequence). The CDR3 extends over 14 amino acids. The CDR3 DNA reads TGTGCCACAGCCCCTAGCGGGGACTCCTACGAGCAGTACTTC. As protein: CATAPSGDSYEQYF.

This clonotype was detected only a few times. The chain recombines TRBV6-1 with TRBJ2-5, with D possibly being TRBD1 (5 bases). Germline assignment: CDR1 MNHNS and CDR2 SASEGT. The CDR3 consists of 15 residues. V lost 6 bases and J lost 1, with 15 bases in between. CDR3 residues: CASSSPRQFQETQYF. Written as DNA, the CDR3 is TGTGCCAGCAGCTCTCCCCGACAGTTCCAAGAGACCCAGTACTTC.

The J gene is TRBJ2-1, the V gene TRBV9, with 8 bases identical to TRBD1. Trimming cost V 6 bases and J 6 bases; bases outside gene matches: 5. Germline V gene lookup returns CDR1 SGDLS and CDR2 YYNGEE. There are 13 residues in the CDR3. The CDR3 sequence: CASTRGPINEQFF. CDR3 nucleotide sequence: TGTGCCAGCACCAGGGGGCCAATCAATGAGCAGTTCTTC.

The sample holds a few counts of this clonotype. Mismatch with germline at one junction end may stem from a read error. The chain links TRBV12-3 or TRBV12-4 to TRBJ2-1; 9 nucleotides agree with TRBD2. There are 16 residues in the CDR3. As DNA, the CDR3 is TGTGCCAGCAGTTTTAACCCCCCCAATAGGGCGGGAGGGCCTCTCTTC. It encodes CASSFNPPNRAGGPLF.